One and the same sample provided the 9 T cell receptor beta chains below, sequenced in a study of T-cell memory formation after mild COVID-19. One entry per CDR3 protein, called by TCRdb with MiXCR from the 5' RACE reads. The sample includes about 200,000 distinct CDR3 sequences, 9.5% of them seen just once. Sample: PBMCs or a T cell subset sorted from them (not recorded which). The receptor source for this set is a young man who had mild COVID-19 (a few samples of this study predate the infection). Cell type and time point are not known.

This clonotype was counted many times. This chain connects TRBV7-9 to TRBJ2-7; possibly TRBD2 for D (6 bases). The CDR3 length is 14 residues. Germline V gene sequence: CDR1 SEHNR, CDR2 FQNEAQ (reference sequence). V lost 5 bases and J 6 bases, leaving 17 bases between the germline ends. The CDR3 DNA reads as TGTGCCAGCAGCCTTCATGGGGGGTCGGGCGAGCAGTACGTC. This gives the protein CASSLHGGSGEQYV.

This clonotype has a handful of counts. The V gene is TRBV7-2, the J gene TRBJ2-7; D may be TRBD2 (6 bases). CDR1 SGHTA and CDR2 FQGNSA come from the germline V gene. The CDR3 totals 15 residues. The ends were cut back, 5 bases at V and 2 bases at J, with 16 bases in the middle. CDR3 sequence: CASSPTGTPTYEQYF. In DNA form, the CDR3 reads TGTGCCAGCAGCCCTACCGGGACTCCGACCTACGAGCAGTACTTC.

This chain joins TRBV12-3 or TRBV12-4 and TRBJ1-5, with TRBD1 identical over 7 bases. CDR3 length equals 14 residues. V dropped 1 base and J dropped 7; count of bases not matched to a gene: 4. The CDR3 sequence is CASSLEAGGQPQHF. The CDR3 DNA follows: TGTGCCAGCAGTTTAGAGGCAGGGGGGCAGCCCCAGCATTTT.

The table lists this clonotype with many counts. The CDR3 DNA follows: TGTGCCAGCAGCTTCACTGCGACTACCCAGATTGAGCAGTACTTC. It yields the protein CASSFTATTQIEQYF. V usage is TRBV7-2 and J usage is TRBJ2-7; possible D gene TRBD2, 5 bases. This CDR3 is 15 amino acids long. CDR1 and CDR2 from the germline V gene are SGHTA and FQGNSA. V shed 3 bases and J shed 7 bases, with 19 bases lying between them.

This clonotype appeared a few times. The rearrangement joins TRBV5-1 to TRBJ2-5; D possibly corresponds to TRBD1 (5 bases). The germline V gene encodes CDR1 SGHRS and CDR2 YFSETQ. This CDR3 has 15 residues. The V end lost 5 bases, the J end lost 4 bases, and 18 bases lay between the germline ends. As DNA, the CDR3 is TGCGCCAGCAGGCCAACCCGACAGAACCGAGAGACCCAGTACTTC. Translating gives CASRPTRQNRETQYF. Variable domain in full (rest from reference TRBV5-1 and TRBJ2-5): KAGVTQTPRYLIKTRGQQVTLSCSPISGHRSVSWYQQTPGQGLQFLFEYFSETQRNKGNFPGRFSGRQFSNSRSEMNVSTLELGDSALYLCASRPTRQNRETQYFGPGTRLLVL.

This sequence joins TRBV13 and TRBJ1-1; possibly TRBD1 for D (6 bases). Germline values: CDR1 PRHDT, CDR2 FYEKMQ (reference sequence). Trimming stripped 1 base from V and 8 bases from J, with 11 bases between. The CDR3 consists of 13 residues. The CDR3: CASSLAGGQEAFF. CDR3 sequence (DNA): TGTGCCAGCAGCTTAGCCGGAGGACAGGAAGCTTTCTTT. Using reference TRBV13 and TRBJ1-1 for the parts outside the CDR3, the full variable domain is AAGVIQSPRHLIKEKRETATLKCYPIPRHDTVYWYQQGPGQDPQFLISFYEKMQSDKGSIPDRFSAQQFSDYHSELNMSSLELGDSALYFCASSLAGGQEAFFGQGTRLTVV.

This clonotype was counted only a few times. The J gene is TRBJ2-1, the V gene TRBV7-2; D gene unclear. The length of the CDR3 is 14 residues. V lost 5 bases, J lost 4 bases, and 12 bases lay in between. Germline loops: CDR1 SGHTA, CDR2 FQGNSA. The CDR3 nucleotides read TGTGCCAGCAGCAAACTGCCTGGATACAATGAGCAGTTCTTC. Protein product: CASSKLPGYNEQFF.

In this sample, this clonotype turned up a few times. The rearrangement uses TRBV2 and TRBJ1-1, with 7 positions matching TRBD1. The CDR3 contains 14 residues. V dropped 4 bases and J dropped 2; count of bases not matched to a gene: 4. The germline gives CDR1 SNHLY, CDR2 FYNNEI. As DNA, the CDR3 is TGTGCCAGCAGTGGAGGGGGCCTAAACACTGAAGCTTTCTTT. This sequence encodes CASSGGGLNTEAFF.

The chain has TRBV9 and TRBJ1-1, with 7 bases lining up with TRBD1. Germline V gene sequence: CDR1 SGDLS, CDR2 YYNGEE. The CDR3 is 13 amino acids. V lost 4 bases to trimming and J lost 6 bases; unmatched junction nucleotides: 6. The CDR3 reads CASSPGGGPEAFF. As DNA, the CDR3 is TGTGCCAGCAGCCCGGGAGGGGGCCCTGAAGCTTTCTTT.